This T cell receptor (beta chain) was retrieved from a study of cytomegalovirus exposure and HLA in healthy donors. Overall study findings and caveats: The authors later linked a missense DCLRE1C variant to TCR beta V- and J-gene trimming.

Worth noting for this clone: Its specificity is unknown. The same CDR3 can be traced to other DNA sequences in this sample.

The PCR ran on 60 Vbeta and 13 Jbeta primers. Generated by immunoSEQ multiplex PCR, the TCRdb table keeps only in-frame clones and is missing some. This repertoire shows about 170,000 clones, about 85% found once; its top ten account for 2.5% to 3%. Germline-derived CDR1 and CDR2 are SGHVS and FQNEAQ. The CDR3 length is 14 residues. The V and J ends lost 5 bases and 7 bases, in that order; junction bases with no gene match: 6. Sequenced input: PBMCs. This rearrangement joins TRBV7-8 to TRBJ2-4; 9 bases agree with TRBD1. This TCR was recovered from a man aged 30 to 39 in good health and CMV-seropositive. CDR3 loop: CASSRSGTGNIQYF. CDR3 DNA sequence: TGTGCCAGCAGCCGCTCTGGGACAGGGAACATTCAGTACTTC.